This T cell receptor (beta chain) was recovered during a study of breast tumors, draining lymph nodes, adjacent tissues. Overall study findings and caveats: Luminal-like breast cancer showed significantly greater tumor-nontumor repertoire similarity than basal-like breast cancer did. Tumor TCR diversity was below lymph nodes but above nontumor tissue.

The CDR3 consists of 15 residues. CDR1 is SGHKS, CDR2 YYEKEE, per germline (reference sequence). V was shortened by 4 bases and J by 2 bases, with 14 bases between the two germline ends. MiXCR, applied by TCRdb to the multiplex PCR reads, yields one record per CDR3 protein. The repertoire holds about 270,000 distinct CDR3 sequences, with around 30% as singletons. The lymph nodes were axillary draining lymph nodes from breast cancer patients. This clonotype has ten or more counts. The antigen is unknown. Sequenced material: axillary lymph node tissue. The chain carries TRBV5-5 and TRBJ2-3; tentatively, D is TRBD1 or TRBD2 (5 bases each). The receptor comes from a female donor with breast cancer. Some clones in this sample may be carry-over from other donors' samples. The CDR3 reads CASSAPGLDTDTQYF. The CDR3 DNA follows: TGTGCCAGCAGCGCCCCGGGGCTTGACACAGATACGCAGTATTTT.